The next 29 T cell receptor beta chains were all read from a single sample in a study of cytomegalovirus exposure and HLA in healthy donors. PCR primers comprised 60 Vbeta and 13 Jbeta primers. TCRdb's copy holds only in-frame clones and misses some; the assay was immunoSEQ multiplex PCR. This sample has 100,000 or so clones, with 75% to 85% found just once. Sequencing was performed on PBMCs. The receptors derive from a female donor in good health and CMV-seropositive.

The genes are TRBV6-5 and TRBJ1-2; 9 positions match TRBD1. Looked up from germline, CDR1 is MNHEY and CDR2 is SVGAGI. CDR3 length: 15 amino acids. V lost 6 bases to trimming and J lost 7 bases; unmatched junction nucleotides: 12. The CDR3 here is CASSRRTGAEGGYTF. The DNA of the CDR3 is TGTGCCAGCAGCCGCCGGACAGGGGCCGAGGGTGGCTACACCTTC.

Details on this clone: An end of the junction does not agree with germline; a read error may underlie this. The J gene is TRBJ2-7, the V gene TRBV7-9; D is unclear. CDR1 and CDR2 from the germline V gene are SEHNR and FQNEAQ (reference sequence). The CDR3 consists of 12 residues. CDR3 sequence: CSSSLSESEQYF. CDR3 nucleotides: TGTTCCAGCAGCTTGAGCGAAAGCGAGCAGTACTTC.

This chain joins TRBV7-9 and TRBJ2-3, with TRBD1 identical over 7 bases. V was clipped by 0 bases and J by 7 bases; unmatched bases: 10. There are 16 residues in the CDR3. Germline CDR1 is SEHNR and CDR2 is FQNEAQ (reference sequence). The CDR3 reads CASSLAPSKGAYTQYF. In DNA form, the CDR3 reads TGTGCCAGCAGCTTAGCTCCTAGCAAGGGGGCCTATACGCAGTATTTT.

This chain uses TRBV5-1 with TRBJ1-1; D remains unclear. Germline V gene lookup returns CDR1 SGHRS and CDR2 YFSETQ. Trimming shortened V by 0 bases and J by 4 bases, and 13 bases separated the two germline ends. The CDR3 is made up of 15 amino acids. CDR3 coding DNA: TGCGCCAGCAGCTTGGATCCGGCCGGAGTCACTGAAGCTTTCTTT. Protein: CASSLDPAGVTEAFF.

The chain has TRBV5-8 and TRBJ1-5; D is undetermined. Trimming pared 0 bases from V and 6 bases from J, leaving 16 bases between. Germline lookup yields CDR1 SGHTS and CDR2 YDEGEE. This CDR3 contains 16 residues. In DNA, the CDR3 is TGTGCCAGCAGCTTGGTGGGAGGGAGGTTGGTTCAGCCCCAGCATTTT. Translating gives CASSLVGGRLVQPQHF.

This clone showed up just a few times. The CDR3 DNA reads as TGTGCCAGCAGTGAAGCGCGGGGCGGGGGGGGGTTAGAGACCCAGTACTTC. Protein: CASSEARGGGGLETQYF. This chain connects TRBV6-1 to TRBJ2-5; 9 bases line up with TRBD2. With V trimmed by 0 bases and J by 4 bases, 9 bases remained unmatched. This CDR3 has 17 amino acids. CDR1 is MNHNS, CDR2 SASEGT, per germline.

This clone turned up a few times. V usage is TRBV18 and J usage is TRBJ2-1, with 13 bases aligning to TRBD2. This CDR3 contains 16 residues. V trimming: 3 bases; J trimming: 7 bases; junction bases outside the gene matches: 6. The germline V gene has CDR1 KGHSH and CDR2 LQKENI. Written as DNA, the CDR3 is TGTGCCAGCTCACCGAGGACTAGCGGGGGAGTAAATGAGCAGTTCTTC. Translated: CASSPRTSGGVNEQFF.

This sequence joins TRBV29-1 and TRBJ2-2; possibly TRBD2 for D (5 bases). The length of the CDR3 is 15 residues. The V gene's germline CDR1 is SQVTM and CDR2 ANQGSEA. V was pared by 6 bases and J by 2 bases, with 16 bases between. The CDR3 nucleotides are TGCAGCGTCGGAGGAGCTCGGGGAAACACCGGGGAGCTGTTTTTT. Protein product: CSVGGARGNTGELFF.

J is TRBJ1-2 and V is TRBV6-6; D is unresolved. Germline CDR1 and CDR2: MNHNY and SVGAGI (reference sequence). V lost 6 bases and J 0 bases, leaving 14 bases between the germline ends. The length of the CDR3 is 15 residues. In nucleotides, the CDR3 is TGTGCCAGCAGCCCCCTTTCTGTTACTAACTATGGCTACACCTTC. This gives the protein CASSPLSVTNYGYTF.

In its sample, this clone was seen once. The chain recombines TRBV19 with TRBJ1-5; no clear D gene. CDR1 and CDR2 from the germline V gene are LNHDA and SQIVND (reference sequence). The CDR3 consists of 15 residues. V lost 5 bases and J lost 6, with 17 bases in between. For the CDR3, the DNA is TGTGCCAGTAGTTCGAGGCCACGGGATACTCAGCCCCAGCATTTT. It codes for CASSSRPRDTQPQHF.

V is TRBV6-6 and J is TRBJ1-3; TRBD1 might be the D (5 bases). CDR1 is MNHNY, CDR2 SVGAGI, per germline (reference sequence). There are 14 residues in the CDR3. V lost 6 bases and J 0 bases, leaving 9 bases between the germline ends. DNA for the CDR3: TGTGCCAGCAGCGCAACAGGCTCTGGAAACACCATATATTTT. Translation gives CASSATGSGNTIYF.

J is TRBJ2-2 and V is TRBV27; D unresolved. V was cut by 3 bases and J by 0 bases, with 8 bases left in between. The CDR3 length is 15 residues. Germline lookup yields CDR1 MNHEY and CDR2 SMNVEV (reference sequence). CDR3 loop: CASSFYTPNTGELFF. The CDR3 coding sequence is TGTGCCAGCAGTTTCTATACCCCGAACACCGGGGAGCTGTTTTTT.

This clone was recorded only once. The genes are TRBV11-2 and TRBJ2-1; TRBD2 matches at 9 bases. There are 16 residues in the CDR3. CDR1 is SGHAT, CDR2 FQNNGV, per germline. Losses at the gene ends were 3 bases for V and 9 bases for J; bases not matched to a gene: 12. CDR3 residues: CASSFAGGGRAGEQFF. The CDR3 DNA reads as TGTGCCAGCAGCTTTGCGGGGGGCGGGAGGGCCGGTGAGCAGTTCTTC.

This chain joins TRBV2 and TRBJ2-2; D is perhaps TRBD1 (6 bases). The germline V and J ends were trimmed by 4 bases and 2 bases, with 14 bases remaining between them. Germline assignment: CDR1 SNHLY and CDR2 FYNNEI. The CDR3 totals 16 residues. This chain's CDR3 is CASSALGHSNTGELFF. The CDR3 region has the DNA TGTGCCAGCAGTGCGTTGGGACACTCTAACACCGGGGAGCTGTTTTTT.

The J gene is TRBJ2-7, the V gene TRBV7-9; tentative D call: TRBD2 (6 bases). This CDR3 is 12 amino acids long. Germline V gene lookup returns CDR1 SEHNR and CDR2 FQNEAQ (reference sequence). The germline V and J ends were trimmed by 5 bases and 4 bases, with 9 bases remaining between them. The CDR3 coding sequence is TGTGCCAGCAGCCTAAGCGGGTACGAGCAGTACTTC. It encodes CASSLSGYEQYF.

This chain's CDR3 is CASSQGLAGGTDTQYF. The CDR3 DNA follows: TGTGCCAGCAGCCAAGGACTAGCGGGAGGCACAGATACGCAGTATTTT. The chain carries TRBV14 and TRBJ2-3; 12 bases are shared with TRBD2. The CDR3 consists of 16 residues. The V segment lost 1 base and the J segment 1 base; nucleotides outside the gene matches: 0. The V gene's germline CDR1 is SGHDN and CDR2 FVKESK.

The rearrangement joins TRBV11-2 to TRBJ2-5, with 8 bases lining up with TRBD1. V lost 0 bases to trimming and J lost 11 bases; unmatched junction nucleotides: 14. The CDR3 has 16 residues. Germline V gene lookup returns CDR1 SGHAT and CDR2 FQNNGV. The CDR3: CASSLDHMTGVEEQYF. CDR3 nucleotides: TGTGCCAGCAGCTTAGATCATATGACAGGGGTTGAGGAGCAGTACTTC.

The chain's CDR3 is CASSLARSYQETQYF. The CDR3 DNA follows: TGCGCCAGCAGCTTGGCCAGATCGTACCAAGAGACCCAGTACTTC. V usage is TRBV5-1 and J usage is TRBJ2-5; D not certain. CDR1 SGHRS and CDR2 YFSETQ come from the germline V gene. V was trimmed by 0 bases and J by 0 bases, leaving 9 bases between them. The CDR3 spans 15 residues.

The chain combines TRBV5-4 with TRBJ2-7; 10 bases are a match to TRBD2. The junction had 5 bases not matched to a gene; V was cut back by 2 bases and J by 3 bases. The CDR3 runs 15 residues. The germline V gene has CDR1 SGHNT and CDR2 YYREEE (reference sequence). The CDR3 sequence: CASSFTSGTHYEQYF. The CDR3 bases are TGTGCCAGCAGCTTTACTAGCGGGACCCACTACGAGCAGTACTTC.

The J gene is TRBJ1-4, the V gene TRBV2, with a tentative D call TRBD1 (5 bases). The CDR3 spans 12 residues. Trimming shortened V by 7 bases and J by 7 bases, and 10 bases separated the two germline ends. Germline-derived CDR1 and CDR2 are SNHLY and FYNNEI. The CDR3 coding sequence is TGTGCCAGCACCCCAGGGTTTGAAAAACTGTTTTTT. It yields the protein CASTPGFEKLFF.

The V call is TRBV5-1, the J call TRBJ1-1; no firm D call. Deletions cut 4 bases from V and 0 bases from J, with 10 bases between. Germline V gene data show CDR1 as SGHRS and CDR2 as YFSETQ. The CDR3 covers 14 residues. CDR3 nucleotide sequence: TGCGCCAGCAGCCCGGGAACTATGAACACTGAAGCTTTCTTT. Its translation is CASSPGTMNTEAFF.

The chain combines TRBV7-9 with TRBJ2-5; 8 bases line up with TRBD1. The CDR3 is 15 amino acids. The J segment lost 4 bases and the V segment lost 5 bases, leaving 9 bases of the junction unmatched. CDR1 and CDR2 from the germline V gene are SEHNR and FQNEAQ (reference sequence). Here the CDR3 reads CASSPRTGNVETQYF. CDR3 coding DNA: TGTGCCAGCAGCCCCCGGACAGGGAACGTAGAGACCCAGTACTTC.

V and J are TRBV14 and TRBJ2-1, with 7 bases fitting TRBD1. Germline CDR1 and CDR2: SGHDN and FVKESK. The CDR3 is 12 amino acids. With 6 bases clipped from V and 10 bases from J, the junction kept 6 bases outside the gene matches. DNA of the CDR3: TGTGCCAGCAGTTTAACAGGGGTAGAGCAGTTCTTC. Translating gives CASSLTGVEQFF.

This chain links TRBV28 with TRBJ1-2, with TRBD1 as a possible D gene (6 bases). CDR3 length: 13 amino acids. Trimming stripped 6 bases from V and 2 bases from J, with 10 bases between. CDR1 MDHEN and CDR2 SYDVKM come from the germline V gene. CDR3 loop: CASSFRGNYGYTF. The CDR3 coding sequence is TGTGCCAGCAGCTTTAGGGGGAACTATGGCTACACCTTC.

The chain is built from TRBV21-1 and TRBJ2-3; the table assigns TRBD1, which was not confirmed against the DNA. TRBV21-1 is listed as a pseudogene. This CDR3 is 17 amino acids long. CDR3 in DNA: TGTGCCAGCAGCAATTTTCAGGGGGACAGGGGACGAGATACGCAGTATTTT. It encodes CASSNFQGDRGRDTQYF.

The genes are TRBV5-4 and TRBJ1-1; D perhaps matches TRBD1 (6 bases). Germline V CDR1 and CDR2: SGHNT, YYREEE (reference sequence). Trimming removed 2 bases at V and 6 bases at J, with 20 bases between. The CDR3 length is 16 residues. The CDR3 nucleotides are TGTGCCAGCAGCTTCCTAACGACAGGTATTGACCCTGAAGCTTTCTTT. Its protein is CASSFLTTGIDPEAFF.

Worth noting for this clone: A junction end diverges from the germline sequence, so it may reflect a read error. The chain combines TRBV7-9 with TRBJ2-3; TRBD2 agrees at 9 bases. Germline CDR1 SEHNR, CDR2 FQNEAQ (reference sequence). The CDR3 has 16 residues. CDR3 protein: CSSSSGGGGRGDTQYF. In DNA, the CDR3 is TGTTCCAGCAGCTCCGGGGGGGGCGGGAGGGGAGATACGCAGTATTTT.

The V and J genes are TRBV5-1 and TRBJ2-1; maybe TRBD2 (7 bases). The CDR3 is 16 residues long. Trimming removed 0 bases from V and 8 bases from J, with 18 bases in between. Germline lookup yields CDR1 SGHRS and CDR2 YFSETQ. Here the CDR3 DNA reads TGCGCCAGCAGCTTGGATATTGGGGGGGCGGGGGATGAGCAGTTCTTC. Translated, it gives CASSLDIGGAGDEQFF.

The chain has TRBV19 and TRBJ1-1, with 8 positions matching TRBD1. The germline V gene encodes CDR1 LNHDA and CDR2 SQIVND (reference sequence). V was clipped by 8 bases and J by 1 base; unmatched bases: 0. The CDR3 loop spans 12 amino acids. The CDR3 DNA reads as TGTGCCAGTGGACAGGGGAACACTGAAGCTTTCTTT. As protein: CASGQGNTEAFF.